This is a list of T cell receptor beta chains from one sample in a study of blood T cell repertoires in COVID-19. Assay used: immunoSEQ multiplex PCR; TCRdb lists only in-frame clones, some missing. The sample lists a few hundred thousand clones; about 83% were seen once. The sample consisted of PBMCs or T cells enriched from blood (not recorded which). These receptors were collected from a woman aged 45-65 years who had recovered from COVID-19. CDR3s include the opening cysteine and the closing phenylalanine or tryptophan. A D gene is named only where the DNA matches it firmly.

d_call | j_call | v_call | cdr3_aa
TRBD1 | TRBJ1-1 | TRBV4-1 | CASSQDRDRGIEAFF
TRBD2 | TRBJ2-5 | TRBV18 | CASSQAGLEQETQYF
- | TRBJ1-2 | TRBV18 | CASSGDGRGVDGYTF
TRBD2 | TRBJ2-3 | TRBV7-2 | CASSYGGAWTDTQYF
- | TRBJ2-3 | TRBV7-9 | CASRPNPPGRDTQYF
TRBD1 | TRBJ1-1 | TRBV27 | CASSGTGNNLEAFF
TRBD1 | TRBJ2-7 | TRBV5-1 | CASSLVGTAYEQYF
- | TRBJ1-2 | TRBV4-1 | CASSRNPDYGYTF
- | TRBJ1-2 | TRBV30 | CAWSQGRGYTF
TRBD1 | TRBJ1-2 | TRBV30 | CAWSNGSGGRFPF
- | TRBJ2-5 | TRBV7-2 | CASSSLGGGQETQYF
TRBD1 | TRBJ1-3 | TRBV28 | CASSLDRARVSGNTIYF
- | TRBJ1-6 | TRBV7-9 | CASSPTGNSPLHF
TRBD1 | TRBJ1-1 | TRBV18 | CASSPTTIYRGREAFF
- | TRBJ1-2 | TRBV6-2/TRBV6-3 | CASSGTVGYGYTF
TRBD1 | TRBJ2-2 | TRBV2 | CASRNRGIPTGELFF
TRBD1 | TRBJ2-7 | TRBV4-3 | CASSQGDRGSYEQYF
- | TRBJ1-5 | TRBV15 | CATSRDIESPHF
- | TRBJ1-1 | TRBV6-5 | CASSRLAGGITEAFF
- | TRBJ1-6 | TRBV7-6 | CASSLVGGEISPLHF
TRBD2 | TRBJ2-7 | TRBV9 | CASSVGRTSGGYEQYF
TRBD1 | TRBJ2-7 | TRBV18 | CASSPLGQGYEQYF
- | TRBJ1-6 | TRBV18 | CASSLQGSYNSPLHF
- | TRBJ1-6 | TRBV27 | CASTPGLLNSPLHF
- | TRBJ2-7 | TRBV13 | CASSPGTGGSYEQYF
- | TRBJ2-2 | TRBV5-1 | CASSFNPDNTGELFF
TRBD2 | TRBJ2-5 | TRBV6-1 | CASKQRTSGAETQYF
- | TRBJ1-2 | TRBV28 | CASRTEESYGYTF
TRBD1 | TRBJ1-5 | TRBV2 | CASRRDRGGPQPQHF
TRBD1 | TRBJ1-4 | TRBV2 | CASRQGQARNEKLFF
- | TRBJ1-1 | TRBV18 | CASSSTENTEAFF
- | TRBJ1-6 | TRBV9 | CASSGGVPSSYNSPLHF
- | TRBJ2-7 | TRBV9 | CASSGTGSRGEQYF
TRBD2 | TRBJ2-7 | TRBV5-1 | CASSAGTSFYEQYF
TRBD1 | TRBJ1-1 | TRBV6-2/TRBV6-3 | CASSYRQGARTEAFF
TRBD2 | TRBJ2-7 | TRBV7-8 | CASSLDSGGLYEQYF
- | TRBJ2-6 | TRBV21-1 | CASRTAEWTGLGCNVLTF
- | TRBJ1-6 | TRBV3-1/TRBV3-2 | CASRNGLLENSPLHF
- | TRBJ1-5 | TRBV5-8 | CASSPYNQPQHF
- | TRBJ1-5 | TRBV7-2 | CASSQQGVNQPQHF
TRBD2 | TRBJ2-2 | TRBV7-2 | CAAMGGFTGELFF
- | TRBJ2-2 | TRBV3-1/TRBV3-2 | CASSQVRGTTGELFF
- | TRBJ1-2 | TRBV7-2 | CASSPTQTGNYGYTF
TRBD1 | TRBJ1-3 | TRBV6-5 | CASSYSGTGDGNTIYF
- | TRBJ1-5 | TRBV28 | CASSFFGGIFSNQPQHF
- | TRBJ2-3 | TRBV4-2 | CASSQDGLDTQYF
TRBD2 | TRBJ2-1 | TRBV4-1 | CASRPSPAGGLNEQFF
- | TRBJ1-5 | TRBV21-1 | CASSRPPGQGDNSNQPQHF
TRBD1 | TRBJ1-2 | TRBV11-2 | CASSQLQGAGGYTF
TRBD1 | TRBJ1-5 | TRBV19 | CASSFLDRIGGNQPQHF
- | TRBJ2-5 | TRBV27 | CASSGLNQETQYF
TRBD1 | TRBJ1-6 | TRBV4-1 | CASSQDDRGTFFGSSPLHF
- | TRBJ1-6 | TRBV27 | CASSDAGTHMRNSPLHF
TRBD1 | TRBJ1-2 | TRBV7-9 | CASSSRTGLSGYGYTF
TRBD1 | TRBJ1-5 | TRBV27 | CASSPGTASNQPQHF